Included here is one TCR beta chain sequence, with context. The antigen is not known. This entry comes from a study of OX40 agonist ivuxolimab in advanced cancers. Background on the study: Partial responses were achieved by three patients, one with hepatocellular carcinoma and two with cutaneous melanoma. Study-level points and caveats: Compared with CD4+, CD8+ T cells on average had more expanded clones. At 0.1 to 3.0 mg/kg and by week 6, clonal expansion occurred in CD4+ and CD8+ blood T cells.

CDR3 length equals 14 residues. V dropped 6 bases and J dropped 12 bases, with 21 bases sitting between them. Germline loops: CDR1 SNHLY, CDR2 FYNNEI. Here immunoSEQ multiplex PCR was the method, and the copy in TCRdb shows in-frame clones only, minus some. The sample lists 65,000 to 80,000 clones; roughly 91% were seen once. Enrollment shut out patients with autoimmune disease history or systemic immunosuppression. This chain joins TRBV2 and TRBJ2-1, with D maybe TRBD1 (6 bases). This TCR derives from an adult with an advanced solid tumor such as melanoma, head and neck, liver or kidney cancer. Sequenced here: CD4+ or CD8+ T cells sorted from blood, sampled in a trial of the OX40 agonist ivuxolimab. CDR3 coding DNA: TGTGCCAGCAGCCCTCCGACAGGCACTCCCTGGCAGTTCTTC. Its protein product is CASSPPTGTPWQFF.